This TCR beta chain was identified in a study of blood T cell repertoires in COVID-19. Study-wide context: There were acute and convalescent COVID-19 samples, and they came from the United States, Italy and Spain.

The V gene's germline CDR1 is SGHDT and CDR2 YYEEEE. The ends were cut back, 1 base at V and 0 bases at J, with 20 bases in the middle. CDR3 length equals 19 residues. TCRdb's copy holds only in-frame clones and misses some; the assay was immunoSEQ multiplex PCR. The table records 100,000 to 150,000 clones, more than 70% of them present only once. The sequence was collected from an elderly woman with acute or convalescent COVID-19. Specimen: peripheral blood. The rearrangement uses TRBV5-6 and TRBJ2-1; D is possibly TRBD2 (6 bases). CDR3 loop: CASSLRGRWGEGSYNEQFF. In nucleotides, the CDR3 is TGTGCCAGCAGCTTGAGAGGGAGGTGGGGAGAGGGCTCCTACAATGAGCAGTTCTTC.